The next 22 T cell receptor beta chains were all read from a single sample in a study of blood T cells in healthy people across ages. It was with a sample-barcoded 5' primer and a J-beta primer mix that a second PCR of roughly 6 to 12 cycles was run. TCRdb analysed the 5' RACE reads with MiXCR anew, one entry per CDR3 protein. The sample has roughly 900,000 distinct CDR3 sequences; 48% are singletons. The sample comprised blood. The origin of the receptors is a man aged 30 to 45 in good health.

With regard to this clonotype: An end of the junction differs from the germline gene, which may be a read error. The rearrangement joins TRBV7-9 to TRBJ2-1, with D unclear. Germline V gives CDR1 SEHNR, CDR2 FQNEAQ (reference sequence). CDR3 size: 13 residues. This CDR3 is CVSSLAWVDEQFF. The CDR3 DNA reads TGTGTCAGCAGCTTAGCCTGGGTGGATGAGCAGTTCTTC.

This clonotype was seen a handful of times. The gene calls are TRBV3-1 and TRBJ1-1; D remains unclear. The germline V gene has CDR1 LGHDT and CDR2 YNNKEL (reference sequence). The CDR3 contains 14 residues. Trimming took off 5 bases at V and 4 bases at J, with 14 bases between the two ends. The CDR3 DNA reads TGTGCCAGCAGCTTTAGGGAGGACGGCACTGAAGCTTTCTTT. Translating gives CASSFREDGTEAFF.

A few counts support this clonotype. The CDR3 is CASSVVGSTEQYF. In nucleotides, the CDR3 is TGTGCCAGCAGCGTAGTCGGGAGTACCGAGCAGTACTTC. The chain combines TRBV9 with TRBJ2-7, with D maybe TRBD2 (6 bases). Germline CDR1 SGDLS, CDR2 YYNGEE. Between the trimmed V and J ends, which lost 0 bases and 6 bases, there was a span of 10 bases. The CDR3 totals 13 residues.

CDR3 DNA sequence: TGTGCCAGCAGTTACTTCCGGGATACGCAGTATTTT. Translated, it gives CASSYFRDTQYF. The chain recombines TRBV6-6 with TRBJ2-3; D call uncertain. CDR1 MNHNY and CDR2 SVGAGI come from the germline V gene (reference sequence). There are 12 residues in the CDR3. V lost 1 base and J 6 bases, leaving 5 bases between the germline ends.

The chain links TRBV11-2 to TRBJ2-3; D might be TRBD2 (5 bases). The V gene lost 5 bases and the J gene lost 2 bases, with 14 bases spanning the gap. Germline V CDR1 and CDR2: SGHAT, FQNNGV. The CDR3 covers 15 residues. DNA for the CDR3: TGTGCCAGCAGCCCCGTGTTCGGGGACACAGATACGCAGTATTTT. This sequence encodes CASSPVFGDTDTQYF.

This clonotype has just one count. CDR3 nucleotides: TGCAGCGTTGTGGGGTTTGAGACCCAGTACTTC. Protein sequence: CSVVGFETQYF. This sequence joins TRBV29-1 and TRBJ2-5; D gene uncertain. V lost 4 bases, J lost 5 bases, and 8 bases lay in between. Germline V CDR1 and CDR2: SQVTM, ANQGSEA. This CDR3 is 11 amino acids long.

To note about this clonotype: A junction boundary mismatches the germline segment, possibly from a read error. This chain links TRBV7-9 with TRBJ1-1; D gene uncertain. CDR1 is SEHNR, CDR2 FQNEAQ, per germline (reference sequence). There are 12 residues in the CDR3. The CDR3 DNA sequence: TGTGTCAGCAGCTTCCTGGACACTGAAGCTTTCTTT. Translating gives CVSSFLDTEAFF. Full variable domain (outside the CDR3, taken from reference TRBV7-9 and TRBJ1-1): DTGVSQNPRHKITKRGQNVTFRCDPISEHNRLYWYRQTLGQGPEFLTYFQNEAQLEKSRLLSDRFSAERPKGSFSTLEIQRTEQGDSAMYLCVSSFLDTEAFFGQGTRLTVV.

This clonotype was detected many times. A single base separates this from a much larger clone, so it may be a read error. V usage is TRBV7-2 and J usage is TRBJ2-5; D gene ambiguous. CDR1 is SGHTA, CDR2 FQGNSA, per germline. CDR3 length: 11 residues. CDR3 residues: CASRLGETQYF. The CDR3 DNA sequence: TGTGCCAGCAGGTTAGGGGAGACCCAGTACTTC. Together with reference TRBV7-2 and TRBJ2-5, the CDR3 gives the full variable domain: GAGVSQSPSNKVTEKGKDVELRCDPISGHTALYWYRQSLGQGLEFLIYFQGNSAPDKSGLPSDRFSAERTGGSVSTLTIQRTQQEDSAVYLCASRLGETQYFGPGTRLLVL.

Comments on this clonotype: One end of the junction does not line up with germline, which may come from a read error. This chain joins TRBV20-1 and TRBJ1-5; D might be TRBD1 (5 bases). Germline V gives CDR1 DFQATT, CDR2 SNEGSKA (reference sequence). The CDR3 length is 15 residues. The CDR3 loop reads CSAVDLGTSNQPHHF. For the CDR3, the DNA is TGCAGTGCTGTTGACTTGGGGACGAGCAATCAGCCCCATCATTTT.

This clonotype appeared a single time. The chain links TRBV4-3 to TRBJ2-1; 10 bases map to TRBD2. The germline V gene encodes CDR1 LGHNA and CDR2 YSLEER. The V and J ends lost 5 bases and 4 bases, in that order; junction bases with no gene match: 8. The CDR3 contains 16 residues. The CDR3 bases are TGCGCCAGCAGCAAATTAAGCGGGGGGGCGTACAATGAGCAGTTCTTC. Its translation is CASSKLSGGAYNEQFF.

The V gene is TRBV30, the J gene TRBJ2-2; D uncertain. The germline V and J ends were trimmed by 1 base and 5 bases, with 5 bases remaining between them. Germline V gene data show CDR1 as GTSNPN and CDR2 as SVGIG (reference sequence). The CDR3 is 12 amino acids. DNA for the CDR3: TGTGCCTGGAGTGGGGTTACCGGGGAGCTGTTTTTT. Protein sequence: CAWSGVTGELFF.

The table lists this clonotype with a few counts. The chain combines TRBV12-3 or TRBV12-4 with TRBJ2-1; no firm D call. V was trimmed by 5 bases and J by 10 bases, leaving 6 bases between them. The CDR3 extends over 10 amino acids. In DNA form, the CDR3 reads TGTGCCAGCAGTCACATAGAGCAGTTCTTC. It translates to CASSHIEQFF.

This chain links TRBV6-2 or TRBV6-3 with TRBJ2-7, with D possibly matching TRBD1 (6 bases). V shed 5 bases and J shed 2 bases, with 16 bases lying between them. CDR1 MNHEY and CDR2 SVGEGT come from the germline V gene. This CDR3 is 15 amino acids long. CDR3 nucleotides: TGTGCCAGCAGTCCCACTCCGGGACAACCCTACGAGCAGTACTTC. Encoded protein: CASSPTPGQPYEQYF.

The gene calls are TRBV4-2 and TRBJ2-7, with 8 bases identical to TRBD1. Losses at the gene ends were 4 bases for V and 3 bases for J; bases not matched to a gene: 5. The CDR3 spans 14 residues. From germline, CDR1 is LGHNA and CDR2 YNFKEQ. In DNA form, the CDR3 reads TGTGCCAGCAGCCGTGACAGGGGAATCTACGAGCAGTACTTC. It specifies CASSRDRGIYEQYF.

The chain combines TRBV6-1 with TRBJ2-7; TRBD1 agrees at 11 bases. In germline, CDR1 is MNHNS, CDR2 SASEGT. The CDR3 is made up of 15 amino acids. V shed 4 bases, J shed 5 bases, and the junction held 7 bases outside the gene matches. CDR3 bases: TGTGCCAGCAGTGCGACCGGGACAGGGGGTCACGAGCAGTACTTC. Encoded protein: CASSATGTGGHEQYF.

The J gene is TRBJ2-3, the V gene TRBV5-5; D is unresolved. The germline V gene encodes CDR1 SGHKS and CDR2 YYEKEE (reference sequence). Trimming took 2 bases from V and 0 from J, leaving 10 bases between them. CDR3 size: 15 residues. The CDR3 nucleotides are TGTGCCAGCAGCTTTGGGGTATTGAGCACAGATACGCAGTATTTT. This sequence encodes CASSFGVLSTDTQYF.

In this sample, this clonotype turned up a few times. CDR3 amino acids: CASSYRAKTGTETQYF. CDR3 nucleotides: TGTGCCAGCAGTTACCGAGCTAAGACAGGGACGGAGACCCAGTACTTC. The V gene is TRBV6-6, the J gene TRBJ2-5, with 7 bases lining up with TRBD1. This CDR3 comprises 16 residues. Germline V CDR1 and CDR2: MNHNY, SVGAGI (reference sequence). Trimming took 2 bases from V and 5 from J; bases not matched to a gene: 11.

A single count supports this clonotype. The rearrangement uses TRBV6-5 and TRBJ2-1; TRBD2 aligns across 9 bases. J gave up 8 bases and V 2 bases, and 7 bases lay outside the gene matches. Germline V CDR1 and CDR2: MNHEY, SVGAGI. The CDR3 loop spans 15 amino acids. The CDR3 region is CASSYRASGVDEQFF. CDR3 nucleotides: TGTGCCAGCAGTTACCGGGCTAGCGGGGTCGATGAGCAGTTCTTC.

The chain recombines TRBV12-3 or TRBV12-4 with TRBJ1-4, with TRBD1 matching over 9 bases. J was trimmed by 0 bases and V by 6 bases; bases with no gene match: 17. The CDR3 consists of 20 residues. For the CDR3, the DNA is TGTGCCAGCAGCCTTATTGACAGGGGGGCTCGACCGGCAACTAATGAAAAACTGTTTTTT. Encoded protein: CASSLIDRGARPATNEKLFF.

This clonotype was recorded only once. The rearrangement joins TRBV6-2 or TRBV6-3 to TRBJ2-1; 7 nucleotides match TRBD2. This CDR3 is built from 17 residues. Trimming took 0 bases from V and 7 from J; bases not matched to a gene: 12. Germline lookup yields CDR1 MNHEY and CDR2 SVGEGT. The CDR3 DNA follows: TGTGCCAGCAGTTACTCTGGGGGGGTCCTACGAGGTAATGAGCAGTTCTTC. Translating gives CASSYSGGVLRGNEQFF.

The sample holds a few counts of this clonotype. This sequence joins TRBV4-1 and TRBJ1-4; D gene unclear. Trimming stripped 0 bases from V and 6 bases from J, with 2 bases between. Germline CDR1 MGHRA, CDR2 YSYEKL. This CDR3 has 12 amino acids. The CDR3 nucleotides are TGCGCCAGCAGCCAAGATCATGAAAAACTGTTTTTT. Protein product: CASSQDHEKLFF.

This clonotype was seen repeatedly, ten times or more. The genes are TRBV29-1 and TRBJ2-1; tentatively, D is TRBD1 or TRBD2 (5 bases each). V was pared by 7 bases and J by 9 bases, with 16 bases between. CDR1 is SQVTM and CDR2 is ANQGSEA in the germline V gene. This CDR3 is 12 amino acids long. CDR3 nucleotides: TGCAGCGCCCCAGGGCGCGGAGGTGAGCAGTTCTTC. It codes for CSAPGRGGEQFF.